In this sample, the clone carrying this TCR beta chain turned up many times. Its antigen is currently unknown. This beta chain is off target for a library built for alpha chains, so its abundance means little. TCRdb reprocessed the 5' RACE reads via MiXCR and lists one record per CDR3 protein. Of about 15,000 distinct CDR3 sequences listed, 5% to 8% are singletons. These data are taken from a study of spatial heterogeneity in lung cancer. Study as a whole: Beta-chain sequences consistently outnumbered alpha-chain sequences in detection. Overall study findings and caveats: Tumoral mutation counts were tracked by counts of expanded intratumoral alpha and beta TCRs.

Specified time point: sample taken at primary tumor resection. Unsorted whole RNA of tumor, nontumor lung or frozen PBMC was sequenced. Losses at the gene ends were 5 bases for V and 6 bases for J; bases not matched to a gene: 14. Germline V CDR1 and CDR2: DFQATT, SNEGSKA (reference sequence). The CDR3 has 15 residues. The clonotype was recovered from a male donor with early-stage non-small cell lung cancer. This chain joins TRBV20-1 and TRBJ1-2, with TRBD1 matching over 8 bases. Sequencing was performed on lung tumor tissue, taken at surgery. CDR3 nucleotide sequence: TGCAGTGCTGACCCCCCGGACAGGGCCGGCCATGGCTACACCTTC. Translation: CSADPPDRAGHGYTF.